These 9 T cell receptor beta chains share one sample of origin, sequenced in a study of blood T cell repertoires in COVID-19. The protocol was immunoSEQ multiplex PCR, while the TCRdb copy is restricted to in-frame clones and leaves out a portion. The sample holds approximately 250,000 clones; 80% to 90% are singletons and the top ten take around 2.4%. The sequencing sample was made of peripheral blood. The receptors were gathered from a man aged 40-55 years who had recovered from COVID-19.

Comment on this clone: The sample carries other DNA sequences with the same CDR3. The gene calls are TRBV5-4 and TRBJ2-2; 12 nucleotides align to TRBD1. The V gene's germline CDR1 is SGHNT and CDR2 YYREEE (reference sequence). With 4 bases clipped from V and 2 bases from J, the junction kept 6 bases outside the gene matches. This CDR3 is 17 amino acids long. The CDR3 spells CASSPPGQGANTGELFF. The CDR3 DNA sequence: TGTGCCAGCAGCCCTCCGGGACAGGGGGCTAACACCGGGGAGCTGTTTTTT.

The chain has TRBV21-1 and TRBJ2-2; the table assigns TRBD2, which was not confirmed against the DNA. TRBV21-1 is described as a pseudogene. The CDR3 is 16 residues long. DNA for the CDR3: TGTGCCAGCAGCAAAGGCTCCCTAGCGGGCACCGGGGAGCTGTTTTTT. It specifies CASSKGSLAGTGELFF.

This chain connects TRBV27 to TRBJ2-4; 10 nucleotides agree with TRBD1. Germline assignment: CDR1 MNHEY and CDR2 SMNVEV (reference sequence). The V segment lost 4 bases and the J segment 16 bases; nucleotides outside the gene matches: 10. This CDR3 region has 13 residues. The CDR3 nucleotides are TGTGCCAGCAGTTCGATCCGGGACAGGGGTAGATACTTC. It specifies CASSSIRDRGRYF.

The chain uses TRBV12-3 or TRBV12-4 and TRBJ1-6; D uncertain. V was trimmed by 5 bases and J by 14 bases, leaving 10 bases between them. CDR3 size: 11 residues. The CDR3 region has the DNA TGTGCCAGCAGTGGAGGTTTGTCCCTCCACTTT. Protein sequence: CASSGGLSLHF.

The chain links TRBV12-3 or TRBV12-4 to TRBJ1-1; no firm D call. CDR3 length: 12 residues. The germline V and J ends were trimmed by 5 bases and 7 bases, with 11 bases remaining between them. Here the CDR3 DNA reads TGTGCCAGCAGTCCTAACTATCGTGAAGCTTTCTTT. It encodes CASSPNYREAFF.

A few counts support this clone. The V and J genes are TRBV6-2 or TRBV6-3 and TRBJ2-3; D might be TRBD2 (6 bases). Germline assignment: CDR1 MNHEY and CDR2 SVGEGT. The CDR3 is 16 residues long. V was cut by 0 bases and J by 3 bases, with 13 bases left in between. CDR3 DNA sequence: TGTGCCAGCAGTTACTCGGCGGGGAAACCTACAGATACGCAGTATTTT. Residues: CASSYSAGKPTDTQYF.

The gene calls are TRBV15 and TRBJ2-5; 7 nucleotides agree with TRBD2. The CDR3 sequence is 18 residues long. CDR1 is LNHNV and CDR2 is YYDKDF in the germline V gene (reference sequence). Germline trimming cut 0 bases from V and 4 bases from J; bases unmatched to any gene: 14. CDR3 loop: CATSRDQRGTQVGETQYF. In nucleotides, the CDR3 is TGTGCCACCAGCAGAGACCAGCGGGGCACCCAGGTAGGAGAGACCCAGTACTTC.

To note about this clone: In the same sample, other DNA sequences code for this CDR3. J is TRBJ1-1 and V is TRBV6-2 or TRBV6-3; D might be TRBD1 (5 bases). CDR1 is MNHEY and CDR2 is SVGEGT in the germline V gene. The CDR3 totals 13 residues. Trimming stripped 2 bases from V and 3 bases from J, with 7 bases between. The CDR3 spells CASSYGAYTEAFF. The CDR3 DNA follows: TGTGCCAGCAGTTACGGGGCATACACTGAAGCTTTCTTT.

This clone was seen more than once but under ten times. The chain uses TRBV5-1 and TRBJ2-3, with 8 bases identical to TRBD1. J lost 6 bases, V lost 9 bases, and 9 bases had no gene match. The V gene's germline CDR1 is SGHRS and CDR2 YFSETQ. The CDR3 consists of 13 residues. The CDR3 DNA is TGCGCCACCGCTGGACAGGGAATGGATACGCAGTATTTT. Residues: CATAGQGMDTQYF.